A selection of T cell receptor beta chains follows, all from one sample in a study of blood T cell repertoires in COVID-19. Sequencing was performed with immunoSEQ multiplex PCR; in TCRdb, only in-frame clones are kept and a portion is missing. This table has under 70,000 clones, roughly 80% appearing once. The sequencing input was peripheral blood. The receptors here all came from a woman aged 70-85 years with acute or convalescent COVID-19. The CDR3 runs from the conserved cysteine through the conserved F or W. A D gene is named only where the DNA matches it firmly. Clone size is stated in some rows and not others, as once, few, many or a class when expanded.

V gene	J gene	D gene	clone size	CDR3 DNA	CDR3 protein
TRBV9	TRBJ1-6	TRBD1	few	TGTGCCAGTCGGCCCCCCGGGACAGATAATTCACCCCTCCACTTT	CASRPPGTDNSPLHF
TRBV24-1	TRBJ2-3	TRBD2	.	TGTGCCACCAGTATGGCGGGGGGTTACACAGATACGCAGTATTTT	CATSMAGGYTDTQYF
TRBV6-5	TRBJ2-6	.	.	TGTGCCAGCAGTTATAAATCCGGGGCCAACGTCCTGACTTTC	CASSYKSGANVLTF
TRBV4-1	TRBJ2-5	.	.	TGCGCCAGCAGCCGCAAAAACCCGGGAGCCCAAGAGACCCAGTACTTC	CASSRKNPGAQETQYF
TRBV2	TRBJ1-2	TRBD1	.	TGTGCCAGCAGTAGCCCCGGGACAGGGGGTAGTGGCTACACCTTC	CASSSPGTGGSGYTF
TRBV7-6	TRBJ1-1	.	.	TGTGCCAGCAGCTTACAGGTGAACACTGAAGCTTTCTTT	CASSLQVNTEAFF
TRBV15	TRBJ2-3	.	.	TGTGCCACCAGCAGGGGGCGGCCCAATACGCAGTATTTT	CATSRGRPNTQYF
TRBV7-9	TRBJ1-2	.	.	TGTGCCAGCAGCTTACTAGCGATCGTTGTGGATGGCTACACCTTC	CASSLLAIVVDGYTF
TRBV29-1	TRBJ1-2	TRBD1	.	TGCAGCGCCGACAGGGCGGCTGGCTACACCTTC	CSADRAAGYTF
TRBV5-4	TRBJ2-2	.	few	TGTGCCAGCAGCACTCAGGACAGAAACACCGGGGAGCTGTTTTTT	CASSTQDRNTGELFF
TRBV25-1	TRBJ2-1	.	few	TGTGCCAGCAGTGATCCGCATAGGGGAGGACGCGGTGGTCATGAGCAGTTCTTC	CASSDPHRGGRGGHEQFF
TRBV11-2	TRBJ1-6	TRBD1	.	TGTGCCAGCACCCAACAGGGGGGGACGATTCGACCCCTCCACTTT	CASTQQGGTIRPLHF
TRBV18	TRBJ2-2	.	.	TGTGCCAGCTCACGAGGTATCGGGATCACCGGGGAGCTGTTTTTT	CASSRGIGITGELFF
TRBV10-3	TRBJ1-2	TRBD1	once	TGTGCCATACGAAAAACAGGGGCTAACTATGGCTACACCTTC	CAIRKTGANYGYTF
TRBV7-8	TRBJ2-3	.	.	TGTGCCAGCAGCTTATGGGTATGGCGGGGAGCTAGCACAGATACGCAGTATTTT	CASSLWVWRGASTDTQYF
TRBV14	TRBJ1-1	.	once	TGTGCCAGCAGCCAAGACAGGAACACTGAAGCTTTCTTT	CASSQDRNTEAFF
TRBV9	TRBJ1-3	.	.	TGTGCCAGCAGCGGGAACTCCGCCGGGGGAAACACCATATATTTT	CASSGNSAGGNTIYF
TRBV6-5	TRBJ2-5	TRBD2	.	TGTGCCAGCAGCCCGGGAAGGGGGACTAGGGGGACCCAGTACTTC	CASSPGRGTRGTQYF
TRBV6-5	TRBJ1-6	TRBD1	.	TGTGCCAGCAGAGACAGGGGGAATTCACCCCTCCACTTT	CASRDRGNSPLHF
TRBV19	TRBJ1-1	.	few	TGTGCCAGTAGTTGGAGAGGGAACACTGAAGCTTTCTTT	CASSWRGNTEAFF
TRBV29-1	TRBJ1-2	.	many	TGCAGCGTTGAGATGAGGAGCTATGGCTACACCTTC	CSVEMRSYGYTF
TRBV10-1	TRBJ1-1	.	few	TGCGCCAGCAGTGACAGGAACACTGAAGCTTTCTTT	CASSDRNTEAFF